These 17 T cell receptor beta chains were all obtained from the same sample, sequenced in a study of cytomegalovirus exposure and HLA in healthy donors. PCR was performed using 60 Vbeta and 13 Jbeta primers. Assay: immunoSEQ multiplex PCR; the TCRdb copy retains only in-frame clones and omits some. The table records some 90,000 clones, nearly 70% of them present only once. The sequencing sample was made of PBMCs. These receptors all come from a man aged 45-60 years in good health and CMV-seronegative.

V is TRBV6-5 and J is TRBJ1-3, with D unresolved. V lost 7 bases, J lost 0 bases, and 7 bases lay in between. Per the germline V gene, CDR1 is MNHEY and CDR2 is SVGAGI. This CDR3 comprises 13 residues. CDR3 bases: TGTGCCAGCAAGGCGGTCTCTGGAAACACCATATATTTT. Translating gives CASKAVSGNTIYF.

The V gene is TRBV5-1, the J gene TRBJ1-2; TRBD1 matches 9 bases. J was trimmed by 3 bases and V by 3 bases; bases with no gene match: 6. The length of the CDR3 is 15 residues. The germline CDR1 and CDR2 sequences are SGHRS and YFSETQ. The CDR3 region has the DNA TGCGCCAGCAGCTCTCTGGGACAGGGTGACTATGGCTACACCTTC. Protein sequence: CASSSLGQGDYGYTF.

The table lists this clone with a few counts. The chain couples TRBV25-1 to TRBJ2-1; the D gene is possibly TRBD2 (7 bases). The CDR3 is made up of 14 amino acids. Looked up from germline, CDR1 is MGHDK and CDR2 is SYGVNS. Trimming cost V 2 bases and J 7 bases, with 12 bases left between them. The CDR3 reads CASSERGGKNEQFF. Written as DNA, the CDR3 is TGTGCCAGCAGTGAAAGGGGGGGGAAGAATGAGCAGTTCTTC.

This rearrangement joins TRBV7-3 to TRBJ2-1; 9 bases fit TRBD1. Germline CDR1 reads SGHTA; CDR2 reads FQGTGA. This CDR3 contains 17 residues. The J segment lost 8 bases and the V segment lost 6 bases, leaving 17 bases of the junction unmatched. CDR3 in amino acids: CASSFSPSGTGLDEQFF. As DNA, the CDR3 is TGTGCCAGCAGTTTTAGCCCCTCCGGGACAGGGCTTGATGAGCAGTTCTTC.

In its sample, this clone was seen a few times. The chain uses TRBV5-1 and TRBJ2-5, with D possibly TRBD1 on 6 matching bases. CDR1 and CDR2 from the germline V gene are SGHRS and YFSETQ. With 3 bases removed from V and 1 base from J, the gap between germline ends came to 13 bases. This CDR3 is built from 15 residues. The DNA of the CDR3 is TGCGCCAGCAGCTCCTCAGGGGTACTCCAAGAGACCCAGTACTTC. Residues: CASSSSGVLQETQYF.

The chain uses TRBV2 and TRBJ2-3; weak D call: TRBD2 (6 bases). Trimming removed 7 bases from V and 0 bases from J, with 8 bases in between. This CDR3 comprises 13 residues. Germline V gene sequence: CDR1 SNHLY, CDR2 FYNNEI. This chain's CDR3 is CASMGGSTDTQYF. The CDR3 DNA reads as TGTGCCAGCATGGGGGGTAGCACAGATACGCAGTATTTT.

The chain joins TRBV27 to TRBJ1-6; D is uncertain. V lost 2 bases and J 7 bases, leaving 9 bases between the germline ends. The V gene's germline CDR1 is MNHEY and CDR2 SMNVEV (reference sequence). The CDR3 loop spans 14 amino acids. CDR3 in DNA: TGTGCCAGCAGTTTAAGGCGGGAGAATTCACCCCTCCACTTT. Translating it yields CASSLRRENSPLHF.

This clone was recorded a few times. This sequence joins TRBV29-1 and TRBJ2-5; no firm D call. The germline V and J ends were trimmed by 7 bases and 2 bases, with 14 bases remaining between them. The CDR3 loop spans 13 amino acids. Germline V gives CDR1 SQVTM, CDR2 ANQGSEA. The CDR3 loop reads CSALPGLQETQYF. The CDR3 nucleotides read TGCAGCGCCTTGCCAGGCCTTCAAGAGACCCAGTACTTC.

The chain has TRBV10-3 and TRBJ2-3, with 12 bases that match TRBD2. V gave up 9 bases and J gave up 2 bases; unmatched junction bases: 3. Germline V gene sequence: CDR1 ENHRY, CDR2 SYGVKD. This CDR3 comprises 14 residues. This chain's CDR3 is CAIGLAGNTDTQYF. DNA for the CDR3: TGTGCCATAGGACTAGCGGGGAACACAGATACGCAGTATTTT.

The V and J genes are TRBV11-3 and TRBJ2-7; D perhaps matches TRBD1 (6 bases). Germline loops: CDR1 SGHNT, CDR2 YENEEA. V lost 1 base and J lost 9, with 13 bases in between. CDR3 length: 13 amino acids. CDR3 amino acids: CASSLVPDSGQYF. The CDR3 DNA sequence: TGTGCCAGCAGCTTAGTCCCGGACAGCGGGCAGTACTTC.

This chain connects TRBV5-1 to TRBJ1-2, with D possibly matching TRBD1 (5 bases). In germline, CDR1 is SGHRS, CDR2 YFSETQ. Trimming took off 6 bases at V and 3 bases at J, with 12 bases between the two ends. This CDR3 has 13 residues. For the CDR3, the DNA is TGCGCCAGCACCTCGGGGGGTGACTATGGCTACACCTTC. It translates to CASTSGGDYGYTF.

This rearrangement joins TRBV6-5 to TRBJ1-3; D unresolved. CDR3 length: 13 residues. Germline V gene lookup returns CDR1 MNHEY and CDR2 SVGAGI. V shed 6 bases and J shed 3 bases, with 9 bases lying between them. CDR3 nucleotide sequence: TGTGCCAGCAGCCGCGGCGGTGGAAACACCATATATTTT. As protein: CASSRGGGNTIYF.

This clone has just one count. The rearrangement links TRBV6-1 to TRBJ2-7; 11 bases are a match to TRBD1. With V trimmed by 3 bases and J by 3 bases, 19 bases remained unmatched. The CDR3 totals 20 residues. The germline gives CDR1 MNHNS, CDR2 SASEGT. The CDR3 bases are TGTGCCAGCAGTGAGTGGGCACCCGGGACAGGGGGTTTGTGGAACTACGAGCAGTACGTC. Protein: CASSEWAPGTGGLWNYEQYV.

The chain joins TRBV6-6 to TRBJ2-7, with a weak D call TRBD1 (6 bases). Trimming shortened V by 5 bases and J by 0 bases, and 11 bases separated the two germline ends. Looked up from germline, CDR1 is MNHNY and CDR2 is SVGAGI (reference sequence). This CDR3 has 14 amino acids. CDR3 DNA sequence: TGTGCCAGCAGTATCAGGGGCCCCTCCTACGAGCAGTACTTC. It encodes CASSIRGPSYEQYF.

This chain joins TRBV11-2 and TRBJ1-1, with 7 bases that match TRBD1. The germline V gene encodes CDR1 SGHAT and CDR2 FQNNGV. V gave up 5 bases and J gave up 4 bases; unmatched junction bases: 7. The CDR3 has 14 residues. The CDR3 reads CASSKQGSTTEAFF. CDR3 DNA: TGTGCCAGCAGCAAACAGGGGTCCACCACTGAAGCTTTCTTT.

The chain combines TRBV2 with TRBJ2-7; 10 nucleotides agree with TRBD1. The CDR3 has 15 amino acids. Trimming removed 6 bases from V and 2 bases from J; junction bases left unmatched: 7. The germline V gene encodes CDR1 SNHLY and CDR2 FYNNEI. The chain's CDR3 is CASSPGTGVTYEQYV. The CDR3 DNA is TGTGCCAGCAGCCCCGGGACAGGGGTCACCTACGAGCAGTACGTC.

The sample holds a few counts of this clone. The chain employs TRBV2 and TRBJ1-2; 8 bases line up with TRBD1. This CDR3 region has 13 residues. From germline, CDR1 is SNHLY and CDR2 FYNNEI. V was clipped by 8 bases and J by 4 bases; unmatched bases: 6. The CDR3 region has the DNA TGTGCCAGCGCAGGGGGCGCGGGCTATGGCTACACCTTC. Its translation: CASAGGAGYGYTF.